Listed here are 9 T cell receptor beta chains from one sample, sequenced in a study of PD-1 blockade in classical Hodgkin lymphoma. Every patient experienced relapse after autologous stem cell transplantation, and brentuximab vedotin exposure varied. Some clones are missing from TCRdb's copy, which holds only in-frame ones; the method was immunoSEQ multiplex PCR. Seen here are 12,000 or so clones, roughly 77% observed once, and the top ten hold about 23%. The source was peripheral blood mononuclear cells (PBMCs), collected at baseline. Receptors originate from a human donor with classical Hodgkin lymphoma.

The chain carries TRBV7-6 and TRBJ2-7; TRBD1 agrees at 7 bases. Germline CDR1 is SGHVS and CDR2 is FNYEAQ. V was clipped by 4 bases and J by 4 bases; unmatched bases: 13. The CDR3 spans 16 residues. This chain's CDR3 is CASSSRTGTEIYEQYF. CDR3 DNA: TGTGCCAGCAGCTCGAGAACCGGGACAGAGATATACGAGCAGTACTTC.

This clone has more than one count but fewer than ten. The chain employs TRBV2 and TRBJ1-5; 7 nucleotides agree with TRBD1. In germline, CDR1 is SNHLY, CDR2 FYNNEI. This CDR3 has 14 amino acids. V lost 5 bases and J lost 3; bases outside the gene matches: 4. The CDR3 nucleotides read TGTGCCAGCAGTCCGGACAGGTTCAATCAGCCCCAGCATTTT. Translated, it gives CASSPDRFNQPQHF.

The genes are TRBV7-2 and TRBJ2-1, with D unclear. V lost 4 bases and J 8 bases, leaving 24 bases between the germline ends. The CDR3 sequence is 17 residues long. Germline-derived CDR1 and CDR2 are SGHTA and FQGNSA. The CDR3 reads CASSSDNTPKTGDEQFF. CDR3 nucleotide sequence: TGTGCCAGCAGCTCAGATAATACCCCAAAGACCGGTGATGAGCAGTTCTTC.

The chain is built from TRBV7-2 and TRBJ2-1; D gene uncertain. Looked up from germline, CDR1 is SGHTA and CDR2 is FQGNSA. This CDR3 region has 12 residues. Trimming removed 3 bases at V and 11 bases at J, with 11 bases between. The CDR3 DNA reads TGTGCCAGCAGCTTTTTCCTAGATCAGCAGTTCTTC. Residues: CASSFFLDQQFF. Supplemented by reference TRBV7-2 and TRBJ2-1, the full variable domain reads GAGVSQSPSNKVTEKGKDVELRCDPISGHTALYWYRQSLGQGLEFLIYFQGNSAPDKSGLPSDRFSAERTGGSVSTLTIQRTQQEDSAVYLCASSFFLDQQFFGPGTRLTVL.

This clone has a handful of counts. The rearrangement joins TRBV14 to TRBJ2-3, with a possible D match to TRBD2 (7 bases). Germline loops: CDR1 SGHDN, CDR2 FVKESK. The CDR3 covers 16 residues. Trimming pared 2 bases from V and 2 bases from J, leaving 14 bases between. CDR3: CASSQIQGGVTDTQYF. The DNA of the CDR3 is TGTGCCAGCAGCCAAATACAGGGAGGGGTCACAGATACGCAGTATTTT.

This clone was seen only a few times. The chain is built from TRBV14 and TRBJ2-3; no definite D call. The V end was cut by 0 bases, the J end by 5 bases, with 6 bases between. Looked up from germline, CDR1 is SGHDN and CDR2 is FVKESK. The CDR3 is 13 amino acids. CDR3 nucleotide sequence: TGTGCCAGCAGCCAAGAATGGGGAGATACGCAGTATTTT. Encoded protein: CASSQEWGDTQYF.

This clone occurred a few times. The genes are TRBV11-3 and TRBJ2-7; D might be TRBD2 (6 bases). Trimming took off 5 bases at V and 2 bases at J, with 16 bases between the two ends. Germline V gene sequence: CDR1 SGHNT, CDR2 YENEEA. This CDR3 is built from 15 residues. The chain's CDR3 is CASSLLGGATYEQYF. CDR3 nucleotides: TGTGCCAGCAGCCTACTAGGAGGGGCGACCTACGAGCAGTACTTC.

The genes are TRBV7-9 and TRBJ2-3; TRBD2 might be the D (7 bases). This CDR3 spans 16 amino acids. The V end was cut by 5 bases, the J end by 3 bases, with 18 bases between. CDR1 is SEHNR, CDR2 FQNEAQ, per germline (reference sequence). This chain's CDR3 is CASSEQAGGPTDTQYF. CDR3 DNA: TGTGCCAGCAGCGAGCAGGCCGGGGGGCCTACAGATACGCAGTATTTT. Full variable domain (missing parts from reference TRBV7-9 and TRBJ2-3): DTGVSQNPRHKITKRGQNVTFRCDPISEHNRLYWYRQTLGQGPEFLTYFQNEAQLEKSRLLSDRFSAERPKGSFSTLEIQRTEQGDSAMYLCASSEQAGGPTDTQYFGPGTRLTVL.

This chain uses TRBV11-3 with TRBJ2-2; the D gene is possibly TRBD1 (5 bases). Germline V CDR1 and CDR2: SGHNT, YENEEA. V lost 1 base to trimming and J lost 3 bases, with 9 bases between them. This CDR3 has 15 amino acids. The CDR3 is CASSLGGRDTGELFF. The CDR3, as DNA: TGTGCCAGCAGCTTAGGAGGCAGGGACACCGGGGAGCTGTTTTTT.